The 5 T cell receptor beta chains below all came from one sample that was sequenced in a study of T cell responses to AZD1222 COVID-19 vaccine. TCRdb's copy holds only in-frame clones and misses some; the assay was immunoSEQ multiplex PCR. The table shows approximately 150,000 clones, with 92% occurring only once. The starting material was peripheral blood, obtained 28 days after the second AZD1222 dose. Source of these receptors: an adult who received the AZD1222 COVID-19 vaccine.

The chain recombines TRBV9 with TRBJ2-7, with 8 positions matching TRBD1. The trim removed 3 bases at V and 2 bases at J, leaving 4 bases unmatched. Germline V gene lookup returns CDR1 SGDLS and CDR2 YYNGEE. This CDR3 comprises 14 residues. CDR3 nucleotides: TGTGCCAGCAGCGCAGGACAGGGTCCCTACGAGCAGTACTTC. Amino acid sequence: CASSAGQGPYEQYF.

The chain uses TRBV29-1 and TRBJ1-1; unclear D gene. Trimming shortened V by 7 bases and J by 4 bases, and 16 bases separated the two germline ends. The CDR3 covers 13 residues. Per germline, CDR1 SQVTM and CDR2 ANQGSEA. The CDR3 DNA reads as TGCAGCGCCGAAGGGATAACGGGCACTGAAGCTTTCTTT. It codes for CSAEGITGTEAFF. Based on the CDR3 plus reference TRBV29-1 and TRBJ1-1, the full variable domain is SAVISQKPSRDICQRGTSLTIQCQVDSQVTMMFWYRQQPGQSLTLIATANQGSEATYESGFVIDKFPISRPNLTFSTLTVSNMSPEDSSIYLCSAEGITGTEAFFGQGTRLTVV.

The V and J genes are TRBV6-2 or TRBV6-3 and TRBJ1-1; perhaps TRBD1 as D (5 bases). Germline V lookup: CDR1 MNHEY, CDR2 SVGEGT. Trimming removed 5 bases from V and 7 bases from J, with 14 bases in between. The CDR3 is made up of 13 amino acids. CDR3 nucleotide sequence: TGTGCCAGCAGTCCCAGGGAAGAAGGTGAAGCTTTCTTT. Amino acids: CASSPREEGEAFF.

The chain combines TRBV7-2 with TRBJ2-5; D uncertain. Germline V lookup: CDR1 SGHTA, CDR2 FQGNSA. V was pared by 3 bases and J by 2 bases, with 4 bases between. The CDR3 runs 12 residues. The CDR3 nucleotides read TGTGCCAGCAGCTTGACGCAAGAGACCCAGTACTTC. Protein sequence: CASSLTQETQYF. Supplemented by reference TRBV7-2 and TRBJ2-5, the full variable domain reads GAGVSQSPSNKVTEKGKDVELRCDPISGHTALYWYRQSLGQGLEFLIYFQGNSAPDKSGLPSDRFSAERTGGSVSTLTIQRTQQEDSAVYLCASSLTQETQYFGPGTRLLVL.

The V gene is TRBV6-1, the J gene TRBJ2-1; 10 nucleotides agree with TRBD2. This CDR3 is 16 amino acids long. V lost 2 bases, J lost 3 bases, and 4 bases stayed unmatched. Germline values: CDR1 MNHNS, CDR2 SASEGT. In DNA form, the CDR3 reads TGTGCCAGCAGTGAAACAGCGGGGGGGTACTACAATGAGCAGTTCTTC. This codes for CASSETAGGYYNEQFF.